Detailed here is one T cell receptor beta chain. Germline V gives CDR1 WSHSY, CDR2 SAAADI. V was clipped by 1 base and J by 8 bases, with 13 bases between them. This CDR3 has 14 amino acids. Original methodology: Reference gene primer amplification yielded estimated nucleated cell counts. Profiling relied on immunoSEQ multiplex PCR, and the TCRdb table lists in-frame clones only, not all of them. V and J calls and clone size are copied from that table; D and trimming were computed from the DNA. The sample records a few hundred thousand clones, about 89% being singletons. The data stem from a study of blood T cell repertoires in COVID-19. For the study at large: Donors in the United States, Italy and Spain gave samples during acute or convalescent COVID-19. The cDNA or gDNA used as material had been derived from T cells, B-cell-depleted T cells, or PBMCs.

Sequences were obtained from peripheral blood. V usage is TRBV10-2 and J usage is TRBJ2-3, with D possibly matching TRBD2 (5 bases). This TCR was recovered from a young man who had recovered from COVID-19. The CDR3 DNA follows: TGCGCCAGCAGTGAGTTCCGGGGAACGGGTACGCAGTATTTT. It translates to CASSEFRGTGTQYF.